The 12 T cell receptor beta chains reported below all come from one sample, sequenced in a study of blood T cells in healthy people across ages. With a J-beta primer mix and a sample-barcoded 5' primer, a second PCR ran about 7 to 11 cycles. Each CDR3 protein gets one entry after TCRdb re-called the 5' RACE reads with MiXCR. Of approximately 880,000 distinct CDR3 sequences listed, around 48% are singletons. What was sequenced was blood. Every receptor here comes from a man aged 25-40 years in good health.

The gene calls are TRBV12-3 or TRBV12-4 and TRBJ1-2; D not certain. The CDR3 extends over 15 amino acids. The germline V and J ends were trimmed by 1 base and 5 bases, with 14 bases remaining between them. As DNA, the CDR3 is TGTGCCAGCAGTTTAGACCTCTCGGCCTTATATGGCTACACCTTC. Its translation is CASSLDLSALYGYTF.

Only a few counts were recorded for this clonotype. This sequence joins TRBV5-1 and TRBJ2-1, with 8 bases fitting TRBD2. The trim removed 0 bases at V and 6 bases at J, leaving 5 bases unmatched. Germline V gene lookup returns CDR1 SGHRS and CDR2 YFSETQ. This CDR3 is 15 amino acids long. The CDR3 loop reads CASSLAGGLLNEQFF. The CDR3 bases are TGCGCCAGCAGCTTGGCGGGGGGGCTCCTCAATGAGCAGTTCTTC.

The chain has TRBV28 and TRBJ2-5, with D perhaps matching TRBD1 (6 bases). The end of the DNA fits TRBJ2-7 better, so the J call may be wrong. Germline V lookup: CDR1 MDHEN, CDR2 SYDVKM. The CDR3 totals 16 residues. The CDR3 DNA reads TGTGCCAGCAGTCGACCGGGGACACCTTCCACCTACGAGCAGTACTTC. This translates into CASSRPGTPSTYEQYF.

This chain joins TRBV6-5 and TRBJ2-1; 7 bases are shared with TRBD2. Looked up from germline, CDR1 is MNHEY and CDR2 is SVGAGI. The V gene end was trimmed by 0 bases and the J gene end by 3 bases; junction bases not matched to a gene: 2. This CDR3 has 15 residues. In nucleotides, the CDR3 is TGTGCCAGCAGTTACTCAGCGGGGCGCTACAATGAGCAGTTCTTC. It yields the protein CASSYSAGRYNEQFF.

The chain is built from TRBV6-5 and TRBJ2-3; maybe TRBD2 (7 bases). The CDR3 contains 16 residues. V shed 3 bases and J shed 2 bases, with 15 bases lying between them. Germline lookup yields CDR1 MNHEY and CDR2 SVGAGI. CDR3 nucleotide sequence: TGTGCCAGCAGTTATGGAACGGGGGGCTACACAGATACGCAGTATTTT. Its protein is CASSYGTGGYTDTQYF.

This clonotype was seen only a few times. V gene TRBV7-9 combines with J gene TRBJ2-5; D not certain. The CDR3 has 15 amino acids. From germline, CDR1 is SEHNR and CDR2 FQNEAQ (reference sequence). Between the trimmed V and J ends, which lost 2 bases and 3 bases, there was a span of 13 bases. This chain's CDR3 is CASSLFQLLKETQYF. The CDR3 DNA is TGTGCCAGCAGCTTATTTCAGTTGCTAAAAGAGACCCAGTACTTC.

This clonotype was observed a handful of times. J is TRBJ2-4 and V is TRBV27; weak D call: TRBD1 (6 bases). The length of the CDR3 is 14 residues. The ends were cut back, 2 bases at V and 6 bases at J, with 11 bases in the middle. Germline assignment: CDR1 MNHEY and CDR2 SMNVEV (reference sequence). CDR3 coding DNA: TGTGCCAGCAGTTTAGGGGGCACGGGAAACATTCAGTACTTC. Translating it yields CASSLGGTGNIQYF.

This clonotype was counted a few times. The rearrangement uses TRBV29-1 and TRBJ2-5, with 7 bases that match TRBD1. Trimming took 6 bases from V and 4 from J; bases not matched to a gene: 2. The CDR3 is made up of 11 amino acids. Germline-derived CDR1 and CDR2 are SQVTM and ANQGSEA. CDR3 sequence: CSVGQLETQYF. CDR3 nucleotides: TGCAGCGTGGGACAGTTAGAGACCCAGTACTTC.

This clonotype was observed a handful of times. The gene calls are TRBV18 and TRBJ2-1, with 9 bases matching TRBD1. V lost 3 bases and J lost 7; bases outside the gene matches: 10. This CDR3 comprises 16 residues. Looked up from germline, CDR1 is KGHSH and CDR2 is LQKENI. The CDR3 loop reads CASSPTGTGLRNEQFF. CDR3 coding DNA: TGTGCCAGCTCACCGACCGGGACAGGGTTGAGAAATGAGCAGTTCTTC. The whole variable domain, filled in from reference TRBV18 and TRBJ2-1, reads NAGVMQNPRHLVRRRGQEARLRCSPMKGHSHVYWYRQLPEEGLKFMVYLQKENIIDESGMPKERFSAEFPKEGPSILRIQQVVRGDSAAYFCASSPTGTGLRNEQFFGPGTRLTVL.

This clonotype was observed a handful of times. V and J are TRBV4-1 and TRBJ2-7; D is uncertain. Between the trimmed V and J ends, which lost 4 bases and 4 bases, there was a span of 11 bases. The CDR3 sequence is 13 residues long. Germline assignment: CDR1 MGHRA and CDR2 YSYEKL. The CDR3, as DNA: TGCGCCAGCAGCCTAGCAGATCAATACGAGCAGTACTTC. This sequence encodes CASSLADQYEQYF.

This clonotype was seen a few times. This chain uses TRBV7-2 with TRBJ2-4; D unclear. The J call is uncertain, as TRBJ2-7 better fits the DNA end. This CDR3 spans 12 amino acids. Germline loops: CDR1 SGHTA, CDR2 FQGNSA. The CDR3 here is CASSYVSYEQYF. The CDR3 DNA is TGTGCCAGCAGCTACGTCTCCTACGAGCAGTACTTC.

This clonotype was recorded many times. The rearrangement joins TRBV20-1 to TRBJ2-1, with TRBD2 identical over 8 bases. CDR1 is DFQATT, CDR2 SNEGSKA, per germline (reference sequence). V dropped 3 bases and J dropped 4; count of bases not matched to a gene: 11. CDR3 length: 16 residues. The CDR3 sequence: CSASVRAGAHYNEQFF. The CDR3 bases are TGCAGTGCTAGCGTTCGAGCGGGGGCCCATTACAATGAGCAGTTCTTC.